The 30 T cell receptor beta chains given below trace back to one sample, sequenced in a study of cytomegalovirus exposure and HLA in healthy donors (dated by TCRdb to 2016 to 2017). Libraries were prepared through the immunoSEQ multiplex PCR assay. For the multiplex PCR, a mixture combining 60 forward primers for TCR Vbeta segments and 13 reverse primers for TCR Jbeta segments was used. TCRdb retrieved this table from immuneACCESS and kept in-frame rearrangements only. Not all clones are present; in checked studies, unresolved V genes account for under half, and no reason is known for the remainder. The sample table holds under 150,000 clones, of which approximately 87% were seen once. The ten largest clones take up less than 5.5% of the sample. The sample consisted of PBMCs. These receptors originate from a young woman in good health and CMV-seronegative.

The chain uses TRBV28 and TRBJ2-7; 10 nucleotides agree with TRBD2. V lost 10 bases to trimming and J lost 5 bases; unmatched junction nucleotides: 11. The CDR3 extends over 14 amino acids. Germline-derived CDR1 and CDR2 are MDHEN and SYDVKM. The CDR3 here is CATQAGGLYHEQYF. Here the CDR3 DNA reads TGTGCCACTCAAGCGGGGGGGCTTTACCACGAGCAGTACTTC. Looking up the rest from reference TRBV28 and TRBJ2-7 gives the full variable domain: DVKVTQSSRYLVKRTGEKVFLECVQDMDHENMFWYRQDPGLGLRLIYFSYDVKMKEKGDIPEGYSVSREKKERFSLILESASTNQTSMYLCATQAGGLYHEQYFGPGTRLTVT.

The rearrangement links TRBV13 to TRBJ1-6, with a weak D call TRBD1 (5 bases). CDR3 length: 14 amino acids. The V gene lost 6 bases and the J gene lost 5 bases, with 11 bases spanning the gap. Germline lookup yields CDR1 PRHDT and CDR2 FYEKMQ (reference sequence). Written as DNA, the CDR3 is TGTGCCAGCAGGACCCCACAGGATAATTCACCCCTCCACTTT. This encodes CASRTPQDNSPLHF.

This chain connects TRBV27 to TRBJ2-1, with 11 nucleotides matching TRBD2. The germline gives CDR1 MNHEY, CDR2 SMNVEV (reference sequence). The CDR3 length is 15 residues. J lost 9 bases, V lost 6 bases, and 10 bases had no gene match. In nucleotides, the CDR3 is TGTGCCAGCAGGGTGCTAGCGGGGGGCCGGGGTGAGCAGTTCTTC. Translation gives CASRVLAGGRGEQFF.

The V and J genes are TRBV13 and TRBJ2-7, with 10 bases aligning to TRBD2. The V gene end was trimmed by 4 bases and the J gene end by 7 bases; junction bases not matched to a gene: 10. The germline CDR1 and CDR2 sequences are PRHDT and FYEKMQ (reference sequence). The CDR3 length is 15 residues. This chain's CDR3 is CASSSAGGVSREQYF. The CDR3 DNA follows: TGTGCCAGCAGCTCAGCGGGAGGGGTCTCCAGGGAGCAGTACTTC.

This chain links TRBV6-5 with TRBJ1-5, with 9 bases lining up with TRBD1. Looked up from germline, CDR1 is MNHEY and CDR2 is SVGAGI. This CDR3 spans 13 amino acids. The junction had 9 bases not matched to a gene; V was cut back by 9 bases and J by 9 bases. CDR3 coding DNA: TGTGCCAGTTCCCGACAGGGGGTAAGGCCCCAGCATTTT. It yields the protein CASSRQGVRPQHF.

CDR3 in DNA: TGTGCCTGTAGCCGCGGGGGCGAGGGCTACACCTTC. This translates into CACSRGGEGYTF. The chain links TRBV30 to TRBJ1-2; tentatively, D is TRBD1 (6 bases). The V and J ends lost 6 bases and 8 bases respectively, with 16 bases between them. There are 12 residues in the CDR3. CDR1 and CDR2 from the germline V gene are GTSNPN and SVGIG (reference sequence).

The genes are TRBV28 and TRBJ2-7; D not certain. Germline V lookup: CDR1 MDHEN, CDR2 SYDVKM. The CDR3 has 15 residues. V lost 2 bases, J lost 0 bases, and 11 bases lay in between. CDR3 amino acids: CASSLPTAYSYEQYF. CDR3 DNA sequence: TGTGCCAGCAGTTTACCGACTGCCTACTCCTACGAGCAGTACTTC. Based on the CDR3 plus reference TRBV28 and TRBJ2-7, the full variable domain is DVKVTQSSRYLVKRTGEKVFLECVQDMDHENMFWYRQDPGLGLRLIYFSYDVKMKEKGDIPEGYSVSREKKERFSLILESASTNQTSMYLCASSLPTAYSYEQYFGPGTRLTVT.

This chain connects TRBV4-2 to TRBJ2-7, with TRBD2 matching over 10 bases. The CDR3 has 16 residues. V shed 0 bases and J 3 bases; nucleotides not matched to a gene: 5. The germline gives CDR1 LGHNA, CDR2 YNFKEQ. The CDR3 coding sequence is TGTGCCAGCAGCCAAGAGTGGACTAGCGGAGTCTACGAGCAGTACTTC. Protein: CASSQEWTSGVYEQYF.

The rearrangement links TRBV7-9 to TRBJ2-1; 9 positions match TRBD2. The CDR3 contains 17 residues. CDR1 and CDR2 from the germline V gene are SEHNR and FQNEAQ (reference sequence). Trimming removed 6 bases from V and 2 bases from J; junction bases left unmatched: 11. Here the CDR3 DNA reads TGTGCCAGCAGTTCGGCTAGCGGGGATTATACCTACAATGAGCAGTTCTTC. This sequence encodes CASSSASGDYTYNEQFF.

The chain's CDR3 is CASSLRTGINTEAFF. In DNA, the CDR3 is TGTGCCAGCAGCTTGCGGACAGGAATAAACACTGAAGCTTTCTTT. V gene TRBV7-2 combines with J gene TRBJ1-1, with 7 bases that match TRBD1. The germline gives CDR1 SGHTA, CDR2 FQGNSA. The ends lost 3 bases at V and 2 bases at J; junction bases unmatched: 6. The CDR3 totals 15 residues.

The chain carries TRBV2 and TRBJ2-7, with D perhaps TRBD1 (6 bases). This CDR3 spans 13 amino acids. V was cut by 5 bases and J by 9 bases, with 17 bases left in between. Per germline, CDR1 SNHLY and CDR2 FYNNEI. The CDR3 sequence: CASSLAGAGRQYF. In DNA, the CDR3 is TGTGCCAGCAGTCTCGCAGGGGCCGGCAGGCAGTACTTC. The full variable domain, rest sourced from reference TRBV2 and TRBJ2-7, is EPEVTQTPSHQVTQMGQEVILRCVPISNHLYFYWYRQILGQKVEFLVSFYNNEISEKSEIFDDQFSVERPDGSNFTLKIRSTKLEDSAMYFCASSLAGAGRQYFGPGTRLTVT.

This clone showed up just a few times. V gene TRBV27 combines with J gene TRBJ2-6, with 7 bases fitting TRBD1. Germline CDR1 and CDR2: MNHEY and SMNVEV (reference sequence). The junction had 4 bases not matched to a gene; V was cut back by 6 bases and J by 2 bases. The CDR3 covers 15 residues. The CDR3, as DNA: TGTGCCAGCAGGGGAGACAGGGCTGGGGCCAACGTCCTGACTTTC. It codes for CASRGDRAGANVLTF.

This clone was detected once. The chain combines TRBV6-4 with TRBJ2-5, with 9 bases that match TRBD1. CDR3 length equals 15 residues. The J segment lost 1 base and the V segment lost 6 bases, leaving 6 bases of the junction unmatched. Germline lookup yields CDR1 MRHNA and CDR2 SNTAGT. The CDR3 nucleotides read TGTGCCAGCAGGAGGACAGGGGAGTCCCAAGAGACCCAGTACTTC. Amino acid sequence: CASRRTGESQETQYF.

This chain connects TRBV19 to TRBJ2-1, with 7 nucleotides matching TRBD1. V trimming: 10 bases; J trimming: 4 bases; junction bases outside the gene matches: 10. Germline V CDR1 and CDR2: LNHDA, SQIVND (reference sequence). The CDR3 is made up of 14 amino acids. In DNA form, the CDR3 reads TGTGCCACTAAGACAGGGTTTCGTTACAATGAGCAGTTCTTC. This translates into CATKTGFRYNEQFF.

The V gene is TRBV6-6, the J gene TRBJ1-6, with D possibly TRBD1 on 5 matching bases. V lost 2 bases, J lost 10 bases, and 12 bases lay in between. Looked up from germline, CDR1 is MNHNY and CDR2 is SVGAGI (reference sequence). The CDR3 spans 14 residues. CDR3 amino acids: CASSYPRVKSPLHF. The CDR3 nucleotides read TGTGCCAGCAGTTACCCCAGGGTGAAATCACCCCTCCACTTT.

The chain recombines TRBV5-1 with TRBJ2-7, with 7 positions matching TRBD2. This CDR3 has 16 amino acids. Losses at the gene ends were 0 bases for V and 3 bases for J; bases not matched to a gene: 9. CDR1 and CDR2 from the germline V gene are SGHRS and YFSETQ. The CDR3 region is CASSLVEGGFDYEQYF. In DNA, the CDR3 is TGCGCCAGCAGCTTGGTCGAGGGAGGGTTTGACTACGAGCAGTACTTC.

This chain links TRBV19 with TRBJ1-5, with a possible D match to TRBD1 (6 bases). CDR1 is LNHDA and CDR2 is SQIVND in the germline V gene (reference sequence). The germline V and J ends were trimmed by 5 bases and 4 bases, with 12 bases remaining between them. The CDR3 extends over 14 amino acids. CDR3 in amino acids: CASSEQGRNQPQHF. CDR3 nucleotide sequence: TGTGCCAGTAGTGAACAGGGACGAAATCAGCCCCAGCATTTT. Full variable domain (missing parts from reference TRBV19 and TRBJ1-5): DGGITQSPKYLFRKEGQNVTLSCEQNLNHDAMYWYRQDPGQGLRLIYYSQIVNDFQKGDIAEGYSVSREKKESFPLTVTSAQKNPTAFYLCASSEQGRNQPQHFGDGTRLSIL.

This clone was seen once. This chain links TRBV14 with TRBJ1-5, with 7 bases fitting TRBD1. In germline, CDR1 is SGHDN, CDR2 FVKESK. The CDR3 loop spans 20 amino acids. Unmatched junction bases numbered 15, after V lost 0 bases and J lost 1 base. CDR3 sequence (DNA): TGTGCCAGCAGCCAAGACCGGGACAGTGCCTTGCGGGTGAGCAATCAGCCCCAGCATTTT. It codes for CASSQDRDSALRVSNQPQHF.

This clone has a handful of counts. This chain connects TRBV7-8 to TRBJ1-1, with TRBD1 identical over 11 bases. This CDR3 has 15 residues. V trimming: 5 bases; J trimming: 4 bases; junction bases outside the gene matches: 6. The germline CDR1 and CDR2 sequences are SGHVS and FQNEAQ. CDR3: CASSAGQGASTEAFF. In DNA, the CDR3 is TGTGCCAGCAGCGCCGGACAGGGGGCTTCCACTGAAGCTTTCTTT.

This rearrangement joins TRBV5-6 to TRBJ2-1, with 12 positions matching TRBD2. CDR1 is SGHDT, CDR2 YYEEEE, per germline. V gave up 4 bases and J gave up 10 bases; unmatched junction bases: 9. CDR3 length equals 15 residues. The CDR3, as DNA: TGTGCCAGCAGCCCCCTAGCGGGAGGGGTGGGGGAGCAGTTCTTC. Protein product: CASSPLAGGVGEQFF.

The CDR3 is CASSQDRLSGVTTGELFF. CDR3 nucleotides: TGCGCCAGCAGCCAAGATCGCTTGTCCGGGGTTACCACCGGGGAGCTGTTTTTT. This chain connects TRBV4-3 to TRBJ2-2, with a weak D call TRBD2 (5 bases). Trimming removed 0 bases at V and 4 bases at J, with 18 bases between. The CDR3 is made up of 18 amino acids. Per the germline V gene, CDR1 is LGHNA and CDR2 is YSLEER.

This chain joins TRBV30 and TRBJ2-1; D gene uncertain. The CDR3 is made up of 11 amino acids. Germline V CDR1 and CDR2: GTSNPN, SVGIG (reference sequence). With 7 bases removed from V and 8 bases from J, the gap between germline ends came to 12 bases. The CDR3 DNA follows: TGTGCCTCGACAAACTCCGATGAGCAGTTCTTC. It codes for CASTNSDEQFF.

A single count supports this clone. The V and J genes are TRBV19 and TRBJ2-7; 12 bases agree with TRBD1. CDR1 and CDR2 (germline): LNHDA, SQIVND (reference sequence). This CDR3 is 15 amino acids long. V trimming: 3 bases; J trimming: 5 bases; junction bases outside the gene matches: 5. The CDR3 reads CASSMGQGAFHEQYF. Written as DNA, the CDR3 is TGTGCCAGTAGTATGGGACAGGGGGCCTTCCACGAGCAGTACTTC.

The chain links TRBV7-9 to TRBJ2-7; tentatively, D is TRBD1 (5 bases). V dropped 3 bases and J dropped 5 bases, with 17 bases sitting between them. The germline V gene encodes CDR1 SEHNR and CDR2 FQNEAQ (reference sequence). The CDR3 is made up of 15 amino acids. The CDR3 DNA reads as TGTGCCAGCAGCTTCAGGTGGGCAGGGATAAACGAGCAGTACTTC. Amino acids: CASSFRWAGINEQYF.

V gene TRBV9 combines with J gene TRBJ2-2, with TRBD1 identical over 8 bases. From germline, CDR1 is SGDLS and CDR2 YYNGEE. The CDR3 is 15 amino acids. Unmatched junction bases numbered 3, after V lost 2 bases and J lost 3 bases. The CDR3 protein is CASSVTGDHTGELFF. As DNA, the CDR3 is TGTGCCAGCAGCGTGACAGGGGACCACACCGGGGAGCTGTTTTTT.

V gene TRBV5-8 combines with J gene TRBJ2-2, with 9 bases identical to TRBD2. There are 14 residues in the CDR3. In germline, CDR1 is SGHTS, CDR2 YDEGEE. V lost 5 bases to trimming and J lost 6 bases; unmatched junction nucleotides: 5. DNA for the CDR3: TGTGCCAGCAGTCGACTAGCGGCCCCCGGGGAGCTGTTTTTT. Protein product: CASSRLAAPGELFF.

The chain links TRBV5-1 to TRBJ2-7; tentative D call: TRBD2 (5 bases). The CDR3 is made up of 13 amino acids. Germline V gene data show CDR1 as SGHRS and CDR2 as YFSETQ. The germline V and J ends were trimmed by 2 bases and 4 bases, with 10 bases remaining between them. Here the CDR3 DNA reads TGCGCCAGCAGCTTAAATAGCGATTACGAGCAGTACTTC. Its protein is CASSLNSDYEQYF. Together with reference TRBV5-1 and TRBJ2-7, the CDR3 gives the full variable domain: KAGVTQTPRYLIKTRGQQVTLSCSPISGHRSVSWYQQTPGQGLQFLFEYFSETQRNKGNFPGRFSGRQFSNSRSEMNVSTLELGDSALYLCASSLNSDYEQYFGPGTRLTVT.

The chain recombines TRBV4-1 with TRBJ2-5; weak D call: TRBD1 (7 bases). V dropped 3 bases and J dropped 5 bases, with 19 bases sitting between them. Germline V gives CDR1 MGHRA, CDR2 YSYEKL. This CDR3 contains 16 residues. The CDR3 loop reads CASSQKAGGGYETQYF. Written as DNA, the CDR3 is TGCGCCAGCAGCCAGAAAGCCGGAGGGGGCTACGAGACCCAGTACTTC.

This clone was observed once. V usage is TRBV10-3 and J usage is TRBJ1-1, with 9 bases identical to TRBD1. Germline-derived CDR1 and CDR2 are ENHRY and SYGVKD. Trimming removed 4 bases from V and 10 bases from J; junction bases left unmatched: 19. The CDR3 contains 17 residues. The CDR3 coding sequence is TGTGCCATCAGTGGGGACAGGGAAGTTTATTCCACACCCTCAGCTTTCTTT. It specifies CAISGDREVYSTPSAFF.

This clone has just one count. The V and J genes are TRBV30 and TRBJ1-5; tentatively, D is TRBD1 (5 bases). The germline V gene has CDR1 GTSNPN and CDR2 SVGIG (reference sequence). Trimming took 1 base from V and 5 from J, leaving 12 bases between them. CDR3 length: 14 residues. CDR3 in DNA: TGTGCCTGGAGTGCGACAGCGTCGGATCAGCCCCAGCATTTT. Its translation: CAWSATASDQPQHF. Filled out from reference TRBV30 and TRBJ1-5, the complete variable domain reads SQTIHQWPATLVQPVGSPLSLECTVEGTSNPNLYWYRQAAGRGLQLLFYSVGIGQISSEVPQNLSASRPQDRQFILSSKKLLLSDSGFYLCAWSATASDQPQHFGDGTRLSIL.